A single sample gave rise to the 24 T cell receptor beta chains below, sequenced in a study of spatial heterogeneity in lung cancer. TCRdb recomputed calls from the 5' RACE reads with MiXCR, one row per CDR3 protein. This sample carries about 48,000 distinct CDR3 sequences, approximately 5% of them seen once, and the ten largest clones take around 10%. Time point specified: sample taken at primary tumor resection. Sequencing covered unsorted whole RNA taken from tumor, nontumor lung or frozen PBMC. Sequencing was performed on PBMCs, taken at surgery. The receptors here all came from a male donor with early-stage non-small cell lung cancer.

This clonotype was observed many times. The chain links TRBV6-2 or TRBV6-3 to TRBJ2-1; D possibly corresponds to TRBD2 (5 bases). CDR1 MNHEY and CDR2 SVGEGT come from the germline V gene. The CDR3 is 13 amino acids. The V end was cut by 0 bases, the J end by 6 bases, with 6 bases between. The CDR3 coding sequence is TGTGCCAGCAGTTACTCGCGGGTCAATGAGCAGTTCTTC. It codes for CASSYSRVNEQFF.

This clonotype rates as medium-sized (0.01 to 0.1%). The chain carries TRBV5-1 and TRBJ2-1; TRBD2 aligns across 13 bases. Germline-derived CDR1 and CDR2 are SGHRS and YFSETQ. Germline trimming cut 6 bases from V and 9 bases from J; bases unmatched to any gene: 9. The CDR3 is 15 amino acids. The CDR3 loop is CASTKGLAGNGEQFF. CDR3 in DNA: TGCGCCAGCACCAAGGGACTAGCGGGAAATGGTGAGCAGTTCTTC.

The chain recombines TRBV4-1 with TRBJ2-7, with TRBD1 identical over 8 bases. The CDR3 runs to 15 residues. V lost 0 bases to trimming and J lost 5 bases; unmatched junction nucleotides: 6. The germline V gene has CDR1 MGHRA and CDR2 YSYEKL. CDR3 sequence: CASSQEDRGIHEQYF. CDR3 bases: TGCGCCAGCAGCCAAGAAGACAGGGGTATCCACGAGCAGTACTTC.

The chain's CDR3 is CASNRRGGRSDTQYF. The DNA of the CDR3 is TGTGCCAGCAATAGGCGGGGCGGGAGGTCAGATACGCAGTATTTT. The chain has TRBV5-4 and TRBJ2-3; 8 bases are shared with TRBD2. The length of the CDR3 is 15 residues. J lost 4 bases, V lost 6 bases, and 10 bases had no gene match. CDR1 SGHNT and CDR2 YYREEE come from the germline V gene (reference sequence).

V and J are TRBV7-8 and TRBJ2-7, with TRBD2 identical over 7 bases. Germline V gene sequence: CDR1 SGHVS, CDR2 FQNEAQ. The CDR3 sequence is 18 residues long. J gave up 1 base and V 2 bases, and 14 bases lay outside the gene matches. The CDR3 nucleotides are TGTGCCAGCAGCTTAACGGTTAGTGGCGGGAGCAGGTCCTACGAGCAGTACTTC. Amino acid sequence: CASSLTVSGGSRSYEQYF.

This clonotype was counted ten times or more. The chain couples TRBV7-9 to TRBJ2-1; possible D gene TRBD2, 5 bases. Trimming cost V 5 bases and J 5 bases, with 31 bases left between them. The CDR3 spans 20 residues. CDR1 and CDR2 from the germline V gene are SEHNR and FQNEAQ (reference sequence). The CDR3, as DNA: TGTGCCAGCAGCCGCCGCCCCATAAATTTAGCGAGAGTGGGAGACAATGAGCAGTTCTTC. The encoded protein is CASSRRPINLARVGDNEQFF.

This clonotype was seen ten or more times. This rearrangement joins TRBV5-1 to TRBJ1-2, with a possible D match to TRBD1 (5 bases). Germline assignment: CDR1 SGHRS and CDR2 YFSETQ. V shed 2 bases and J shed 4 bases, with 15 bases lying between them. This CDR3 contains 15 residues. The CDR3 DNA follows: TGCGCCAGCAGCTTCGGCGGGGCCGCCTCCTATGGCTACACCTTC. Its protein is CASSFGGAASYGYTF. Combining the CDR3 with reference TRBV5-1 and TRBJ1-2 gives the whole variable domain KAGVTQTPRYLIKTRGQQVTLSCSPISGHRSVSWYQQTPGQGLQFLFEYFSETQRNKGNFPGRFSGRQFSNSRSEMNVSTLELGDSALYLCASSFGGAASYGYTFGSGTRLTVV.

This clonotype was detected many times. This chain connects TRBV12-3 or TRBV12-4 to TRBJ2-1; D may be TRBD1 (5 bases). The length of the CDR3 is 14 residues. Trimming removed 5 bases from V and 7 bases from J, with 15 bases in between. CDR3 loop: CASSQSSGKNEQFF. The DNA of the CDR3 is TGTGCCAGCAGTCAGAGCTCAGGGAAAAATGAGCAGTTCTTC.

The J gene is TRBJ1-1, the V gene TRBV12-3 or TRBV12-4; unclear D gene. The CDR3 is 13 residues long. Trimming took 5 bases from V and 3 from J, leaving 10 bases between them. For the CDR3, the DNA is TGTGCCAGCAGTCTCCGACGGTACACTGAAGCTTTCTTT. Its protein is CASSLRRYTEAFF.

This clonotype was counted many times. The rearrangement uses TRBV29-1 and TRBJ1-4, with unresolved D. The CDR3 covers 12 residues. The germline gives CDR1 SQVTM, CDR2 ANQGSEA. The V end lost 1 base, the J end lost 8 bases, and 8 bases lay between the germline ends. CDR3 residues: CSVEAGEEKLFF. CDR3 coding DNA: TGCAGCGTTGAAGCGGGAGAGGAAAAACTGTTTTTT.

The sample holds many counts of this clonotype. The chain has TRBV5-1 and TRBJ1-6; TRBD1 might be the D (6 bases). The CDR3 has 15 residues. V was cut by 4 bases and J by 1 base, with 9 bases left in between. CDR1 and CDR2 (germline): SGHRS, YFSETQ. The CDR3 DNA sequence: TGCGCCAGCAGCGCGGGGGCGTCCTATAATTCACCCCTCCACTTT. Translation gives CASSAGASYNSPLHF.

This sequence joins TRBV7-2 and TRBJ1-4; no clear D. V lost 4 bases and J 5 bases, leaving 5 bases between the germline ends. Germline-derived CDR1 and CDR2 are SGHTA and FQGNSA. This CDR3 comprises 12 residues. The CDR3 DNA follows: TGTGCCAGCAGCTATCCGAATGAAAAACTGTTTTTT. It yields the protein CASSYPNEKLFF.

This clonotype was picked up many times. The V call is TRBV9, the J call TRBJ2-1; 8 bases are shared with TRBD2. V gave up 0 bases and J gave up 5 bases; unmatched junction bases: 7. This CDR3 contains 16 residues. Germline CDR1 is SGDLS and CDR2 is YYNGEE. The CDR3 protein is CASSVGRGSGNNEQFF. The CDR3 bases are TGTGCCAGCAGCGTAGGGCGGGGTAGCGGGAACAATGAGCAGTTCTTC.

This clonotype was seen at least ten times. The chain joins TRBV7-8 to TRBJ1-2; D is ambiguous. The CDR3 extends over 15 amino acids. Between the trimmed V and J ends, which lost 3 bases and 2 bases, there was a span of 13 bases. Germline lookup yields CDR1 SGHVS and CDR2 FQNEAQ. The CDR3 region is CASSLSTAVNYGYTF. The CDR3 DNA reads TGTGCCAGCAGCTTGTCCACGGCCGTAAACTATGGCTACACCTTC.

This clonotype was seen many times. The rearrangement joins TRBV20-1 to TRBJ1-5, with no clear D. The V gene's germline CDR1 is DFQATT and CDR2 SNEGSKA (reference sequence). Trimming cost V 3 bases and J 1 base, with 7 bases left between them. This CDR3 contains 13 residues. The CDR3 bases are TGCAGTGCTAGTAAGGACAGCAATCAGCCCCAGCATTTT. This translates into CSASKDSNQPQHF.

The chain is built from TRBV12-3 or TRBV12-4 and TRBJ1-3, with a possible D match to TRBD1 (5 bases). The CDR3 runs to 16 residues. V lost 7 bases, J lost 0 bases, and 16 bases lay in between. CDR3 DNA sequence: TGTGCCAGCACCCCGAGGGGTTATCGCTCTGGAAACACCATATATTTT. Its protein is CASTPRGYRSGNTIYF.

This clonotype was counted many times. CDR3 sequence reads: CASSYSEMADTQYF. In nucleotides, the CDR3 is TGTGCCAGCAGTTACTCCGAAATGGCGGATACGCAGTATTTT. The chain combines TRBV6-6 with TRBJ2-3; D ambiguous. V was pared by 0 bases and J by 6 bases, with 10 bases between. The CDR3 is 14 residues long. The V gene's germline CDR1 is MNHNY and CDR2 SVGAGI (reference sequence).

This clonotype was detected a few times. The chain combines TRBV24-1 with TRBJ2-3; D perhaps matches TRBD2 (6 bases). This CDR3 is 15 amino acids long. Germline loops: CDR1 KGHDR, CDR2 SFDVKD. V shed 2 bases and J shed 6 bases, with 14 bases lying between them. Written as DNA, the CDR3 is TGTGCCACCAGTGATTCGGGACTCTTGCGGGATACGCAGTATTTT. Translation: CATSDSGLLRDTQYF.

This clonotype was seen many times. The V call is TRBV28, the J call TRBJ1-4; D is unclear. V gave up 8 bases and J gave up 8 bases, with 15 bases separating them. The CDR3 has 13 residues. CDR1 is MDHEN and CDR2 is SYDVKM in the germline V gene. The CDR3 reads CASGRLVGEKLFF. DNA for the CDR3: TGTGCCAGCGGGAGGCTGGTTGGCGAAAAACTGTTTTTT.

The table lists this clonotype with a few counts. V and J are TRBV10-2 and TRBJ2-3, with D perhaps matching TRBD2 (6 bases). Germline loops: CDR1 WSHSY, CDR2 SAAADI. There are 18 residues in the CDR3. V shed 5 bases and J shed 5 bases, with 26 bases lying between them. The CDR3 sequence is CASSLSTDGSPSGDTQYF. CDR3 bases: TGCGCCAGCAGTTTATCAACGGACGGGAGTCCCTCCGGAGATACGCAGTATTTT.

The chain combines TRBV11-2 with TRBJ2-5, with no clear D. V was shortened by 2 bases and J by 4 bases, with 5 bases between the two germline ends. The germline V gene encodes CDR1 SGHAT and CDR2 FQNNGV. There are 12 residues in the CDR3. The CDR3 nucleotides are TGTGCCAGCAGCTTAACCTTAGAGACCCAGTACTTC. Translating it yields CASSLTLETQYF.

Ten or more counts support this clonotype. The chain joins TRBV20-1 to TRBJ1-6; 8 bases are a match to TRBD1. Germline V gene data show CDR1 as DFQATT and CDR2 as SNEGSKA (reference sequence). With V trimmed by 6 bases and J by 2 bases, 9 bases remained unmatched. The length of the CDR3 is 16 residues. CDR3 sequence (DNA): TGCAGTGCCGTTACCTCAGGGGGCGCCTATAATTCACCCCTCCACTTT. Protein product: CSAVTSGGAYNSPLHF.

This clonotype occurred many times. The genes are TRBV9 and TRBJ2-2; D remains ambiguous. V lost 4 bases, J lost 5 bases, and 18 bases lay in between. CDR3 length: 16 residues. Germline-derived CDR1 and CDR2 are SGDLS and YYNGEE. The chain's CDR3 is CASSTTPPETTGELFF. The CDR3 DNA reads as TGTGCCAGCAGCACCACCCCCCCTGAGACGACCGGGGAGCTGTTTTTT. The complete variable domain, with remaining parts taken from reference TRBV9 and TRBJ2-2, reads DSGVTQTPKHLITATGQRVTLRCSPRSGDLSVYWYQQSLDQGLQFLIQYYNGEERAKGNILERFSAQQFPDLHSELNLSSLELGDSALYFCASSTTPPETTGELFFGEGSRLTVL.

There are many counts of this clonotype. The chain links TRBV20-1 to TRBJ2-7; D perhaps matches TRBD1 (6 bases). Looked up from germline, CDR1 is DFQATT and CDR2 is SNEGSKA (reference sequence). This CDR3 region has 13 residues. V lost 2 bases and J lost 6, with 14 bases in between. This CDR3 reads CSARSYRDGEQYF. CDR3 in DNA: TGCAGTGCTAGATCCTACAGGGACGGCGAGCAGTACTTC.